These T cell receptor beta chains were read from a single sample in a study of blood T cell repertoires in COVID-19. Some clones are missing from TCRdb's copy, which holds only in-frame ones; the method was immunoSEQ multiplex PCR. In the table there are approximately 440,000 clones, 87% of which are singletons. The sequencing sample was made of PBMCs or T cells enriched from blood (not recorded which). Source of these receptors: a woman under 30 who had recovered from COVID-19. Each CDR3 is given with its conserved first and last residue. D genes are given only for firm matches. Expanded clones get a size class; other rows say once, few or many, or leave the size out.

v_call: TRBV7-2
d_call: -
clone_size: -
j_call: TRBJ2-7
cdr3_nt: TGTGCCAGCAGCTACTCGACAGTCTCCTACGAGCAGTACTTC
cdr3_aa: CASSYSTVSYEQYF

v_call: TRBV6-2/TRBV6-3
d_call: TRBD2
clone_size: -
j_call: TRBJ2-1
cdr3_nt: TGTGCCAGCAGTTACGGGCGCCTAGCGGGGGGCGGAGGCAATGAGCAGTTCTTC
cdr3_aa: CASSYGRLAGGGGNEQFF

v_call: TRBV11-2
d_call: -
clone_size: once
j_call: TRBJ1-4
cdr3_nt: TGTGCCAGCAGCTCGAACAGGGTCTCTAATGAAAAACTGTTTTTT
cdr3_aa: CASSSNRVSNEKLFF

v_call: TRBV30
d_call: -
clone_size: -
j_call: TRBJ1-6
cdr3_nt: TGTGCCTTGGGGGGCCGCCTCCCTAACGATAATTCACCCCTCCACTTT
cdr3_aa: CALGGRLPNDNSPLHF

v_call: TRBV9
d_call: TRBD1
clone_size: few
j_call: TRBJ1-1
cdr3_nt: TGTGCCAGCAGCGACCGACAGGGGCTGAACACTGAAGCTTTCTTT
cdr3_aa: CASSDRQGLNTEAFF

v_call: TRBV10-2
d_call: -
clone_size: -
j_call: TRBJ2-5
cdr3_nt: TGCGCCAGCAGCGCGGGACGCACCTTCGGGACCCAGTACTTC
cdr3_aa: CASSAGRTFGTQYF

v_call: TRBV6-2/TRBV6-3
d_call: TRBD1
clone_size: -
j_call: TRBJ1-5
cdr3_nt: TGTGCCAGCAGTTTTGTTCCGGGACAGGGGGGCAATCAGCCCCAGCATTTT
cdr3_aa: CASSFVPGQGGNQPQHF

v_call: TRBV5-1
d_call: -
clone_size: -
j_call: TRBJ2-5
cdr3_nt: TGCGCCAGCAGCCAGGACTATCAAGAGACCCAGTACTTC
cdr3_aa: CASSQDYQETQYF

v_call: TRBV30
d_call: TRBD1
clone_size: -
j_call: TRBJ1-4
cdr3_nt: TGTGCCTGGAGGGCCGGGACAGTCCTTTTTTTT
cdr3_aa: CAWRAGTVLFF

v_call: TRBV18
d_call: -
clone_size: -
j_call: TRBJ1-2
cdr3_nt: TGTGCCAGCTCACCCTCCGGAGAGGCGGGTGGCTACACCTTC
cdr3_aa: CASSPSGEAGGYTF

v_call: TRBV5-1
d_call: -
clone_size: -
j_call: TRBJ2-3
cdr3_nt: TGCGCCAGCAGCTTCCCAAGCTGGGAGGAGGCCAACACAGATACGCAGTATTTT
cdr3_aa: CASSFPSWEEANTDTQYF

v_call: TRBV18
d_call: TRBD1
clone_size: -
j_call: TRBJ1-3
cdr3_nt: TGTGCCAGCTCACCTCTGACGGGGACAGGGGAAAACACCATATATTTT
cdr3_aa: CASSPLTGTGENTIYF

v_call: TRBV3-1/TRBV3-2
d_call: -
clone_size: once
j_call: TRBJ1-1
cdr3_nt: TGTGCCAGCAGCCCCTTTACCGAAGGAGCTGAAGCTTTCTTT
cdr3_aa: CASSPFTEGAEAFF

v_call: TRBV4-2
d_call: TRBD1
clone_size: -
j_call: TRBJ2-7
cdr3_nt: TGTGCCAGCAGCCAAGATAAGGGGACAGCGAGCTCCTACGAGCAGTACTTC
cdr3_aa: CASSQDKGTASSYEQYF

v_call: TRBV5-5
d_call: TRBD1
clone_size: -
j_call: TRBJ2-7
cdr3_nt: TGTGCCAGCAGCTTGGCCGGAGTAGGACAGGGCTACGAGCAGTACTTC
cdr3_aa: CASSLAGVGQGYEQYF

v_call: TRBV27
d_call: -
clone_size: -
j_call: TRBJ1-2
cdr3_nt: TGTGCCAGCAGTTTTGGGCCTTCCTATGGCTACACCTTC
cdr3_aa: CASSFGPSYGYTF

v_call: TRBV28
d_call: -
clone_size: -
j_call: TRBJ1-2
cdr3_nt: TGTGCAGCAGGGAGGGAGAACTATGGCTACACCTTC
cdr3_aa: CAAGRENYGYTF

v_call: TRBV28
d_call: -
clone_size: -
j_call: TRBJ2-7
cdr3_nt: TGTGCCACCGGACAAATTAGCTCCTACGAGCAGTACTTC
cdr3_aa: CATGQISSYEQYF

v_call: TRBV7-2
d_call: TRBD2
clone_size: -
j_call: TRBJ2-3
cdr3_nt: TGTGCCAGCAGCTTTACTAGCGGGGGGCCGGATACGCAGTATTTT
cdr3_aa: CASSFTSGGPDTQYF

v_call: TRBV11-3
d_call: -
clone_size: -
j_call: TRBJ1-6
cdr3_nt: TGTGCCAGCAGCGACGGAGGAGAGGTTTCACCCCTCCACTTT
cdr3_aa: CASSDGGEVSPLHF

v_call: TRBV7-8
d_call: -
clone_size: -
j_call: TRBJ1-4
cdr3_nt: TGTGCCAGCAGCCGAGTGGGGGGAGCGAATGAAAAACTGTTTTTT
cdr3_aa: CASSRVGGANEKLFF

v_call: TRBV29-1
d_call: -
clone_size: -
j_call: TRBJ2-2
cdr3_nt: TGCAGCGTTGAGGCATTGGGGGAGCTGTTTTTT
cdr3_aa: CSVEALGELFF

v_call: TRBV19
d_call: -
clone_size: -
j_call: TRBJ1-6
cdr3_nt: TGTGCCAGTAGAAGCGGACAGTATTCTAATTCACCCCTCCACTTT
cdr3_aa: CASRSGQYSNSPLHF

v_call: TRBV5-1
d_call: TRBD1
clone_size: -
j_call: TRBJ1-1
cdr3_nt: TGCGCCAGCAGCGGGCAGGGGGATAGTGCTTTCTTT
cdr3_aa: CASSGQGDSAFF

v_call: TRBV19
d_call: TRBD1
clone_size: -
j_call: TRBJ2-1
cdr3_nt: TGTGCCAGTCGACTTTATGCCGGGACAGGGGGCAATGAGCAGTTCTTC
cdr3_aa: CASRLYAGTGGNEQFF

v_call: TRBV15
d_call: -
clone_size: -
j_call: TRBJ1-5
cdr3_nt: TGTGCCACCAGCCGAGGGGAGGGTGGTCAGCCCCAGCATTTT
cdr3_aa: CATSRGEGGQPQHF

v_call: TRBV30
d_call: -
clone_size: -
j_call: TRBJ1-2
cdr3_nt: TGTGCCTGGAGTGTACTCGTTTCTAACTATGGCTACACCTTC
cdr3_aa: CAWSVLVSNYGYTF

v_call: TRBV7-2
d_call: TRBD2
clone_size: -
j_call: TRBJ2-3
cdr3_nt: TGTGCCAGCAGCTTCCGGCGGGGGGGCACAGATACGCAGTATTTT
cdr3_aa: CASSFRRGGTDTQYF

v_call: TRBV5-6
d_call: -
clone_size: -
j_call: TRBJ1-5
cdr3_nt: TGTGCCAGCAGCTTGGGGGCAGGGAATCAGCCCCAGCATTTT
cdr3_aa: CASSLGAGNQPQHF

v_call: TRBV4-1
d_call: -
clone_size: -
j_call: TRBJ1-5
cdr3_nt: TGCGCCAGCAGCCAAGAGACGGGGGGCAATCAGCCCCAGCATTTT
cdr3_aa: CASSQETGGNQPQHF

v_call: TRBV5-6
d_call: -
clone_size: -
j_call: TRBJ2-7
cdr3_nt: TGTGCCAGCAGCTTGGGCCCTACCTACGAGCAGTACTTC
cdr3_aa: CASSLGPTYEQYF

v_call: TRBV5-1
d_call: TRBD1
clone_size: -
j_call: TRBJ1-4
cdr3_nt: TGCGCCAGCAGCCCCGGACAGGGGACTAATGAAAAACTGTTTTTT
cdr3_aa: CASSPGQGTNEKLFF

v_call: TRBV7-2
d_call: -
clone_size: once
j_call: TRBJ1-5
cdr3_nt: TGTGCCAGCAGCTTGCCTGACGGGTCGAATCAGCCCCAGCATTTT
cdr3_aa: CASSLPDGSNQPQHF

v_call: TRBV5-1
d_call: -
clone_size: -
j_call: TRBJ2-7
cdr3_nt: TGCGCCAGCAAAATCGACGGGGTAGGAAGGGAGCAGTACTTC
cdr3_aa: CASKIDGVGREQYF

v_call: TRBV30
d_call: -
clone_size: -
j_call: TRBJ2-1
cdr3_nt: TGTGCCTTCAACTGGGGGGGCCCCGGTGAGCAGTTCTTC
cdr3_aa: CAFNWGGPGEQFF

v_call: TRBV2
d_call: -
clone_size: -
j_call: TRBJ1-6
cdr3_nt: TGTGCCAGCAAGAGGCCAGATTCACCCCTCCACTTT
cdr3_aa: CASKRPDSPLHF

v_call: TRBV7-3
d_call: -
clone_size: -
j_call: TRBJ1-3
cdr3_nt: TGTGCCAGCAGCTTAAGGTCAGGGGACACCATATATTTT
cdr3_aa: CASSLRSGDTIYF

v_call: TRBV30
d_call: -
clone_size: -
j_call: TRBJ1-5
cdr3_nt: TGTGCCTGCGGGAGCAATCAGCCCCAGCATTTT
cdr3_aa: CACGSNQPQHF

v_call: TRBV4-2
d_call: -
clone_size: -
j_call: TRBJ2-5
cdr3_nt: TGTGCCAGCAGCCCCTTCGCGGGGTCCCAAGAGACCCAGTACTTC
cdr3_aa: CASSPFAGSQETQYF

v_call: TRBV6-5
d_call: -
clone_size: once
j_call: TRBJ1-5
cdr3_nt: TGTGCCAGCAGTATTTCGACAGATAGCAATCAGCCCCAGCATTTT
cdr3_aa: CASSISTDSNQPQHF

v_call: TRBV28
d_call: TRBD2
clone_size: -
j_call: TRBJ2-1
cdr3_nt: TGTGCCAGCAGTACCCGGACTAGCGGGGGGGGGCCGGAGCAGTTCTTC
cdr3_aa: CASSTRTSGGGPEQFF

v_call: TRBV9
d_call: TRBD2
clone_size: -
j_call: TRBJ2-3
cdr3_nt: TGTGCCAGCAGCTACAGCGGGGGAGCAAGTGATACGCAGTATTTT
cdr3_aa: CASSYSGGASDTQYF

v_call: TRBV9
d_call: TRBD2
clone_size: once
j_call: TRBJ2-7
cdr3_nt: TGTGCCAGCAGCGTAGCTACGGGGGGGCTCGACGAGCAGTACTTC
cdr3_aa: CASSVATGGLDEQYF

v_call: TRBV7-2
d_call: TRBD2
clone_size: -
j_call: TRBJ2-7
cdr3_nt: TGTGCCAGCAGCCCGGGACTAGTCCTCCTCGAGCAGTACTTC
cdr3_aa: CASSPGLVLLEQYF

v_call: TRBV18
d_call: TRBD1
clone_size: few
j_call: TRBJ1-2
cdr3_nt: TGTGCCAGCTCACCACCCAGGGGGCAGGGGGCCTTCTATGGCTACACCTTC
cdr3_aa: CASSPPRGQGAFYGYTF

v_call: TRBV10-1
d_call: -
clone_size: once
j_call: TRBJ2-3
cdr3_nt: TGCGCCAGCAGTTTTCCGGAGTCAGATACGCAGTATTTT
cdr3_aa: CASSFPESDTQYF

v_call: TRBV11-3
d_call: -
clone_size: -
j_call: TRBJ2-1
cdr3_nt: TGTGCCAGCAGCCCCGCGCACGGGCAGGGGGAGCAGTTCTTC
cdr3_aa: CASSPAHGQGEQFF

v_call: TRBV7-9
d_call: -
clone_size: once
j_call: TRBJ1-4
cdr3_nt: TGTGCCAGCAGCTTTGCAGGAACTAATGAAAAACTGTTTTTT
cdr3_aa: CASSFAGTNEKLFF

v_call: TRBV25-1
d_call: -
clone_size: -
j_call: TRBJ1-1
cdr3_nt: TGTGCCAGCCGCGGACAGAACACTGAAGCTTTCTTT
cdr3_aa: CASRGQNTEAFF

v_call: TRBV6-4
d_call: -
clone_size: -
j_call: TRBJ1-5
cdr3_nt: TGTGCCAGCAGTGACTCTTACGGTCCCCATCAGCCCCAGCATTTT
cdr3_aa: CASSDSYGPHQPQHF

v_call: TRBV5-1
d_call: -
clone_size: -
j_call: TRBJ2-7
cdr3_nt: TGCGCCAGCAGCTTGGACGTAGCGGCTTCCTACGAGCAGTACTTC
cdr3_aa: CASSLDVAASYEQYF

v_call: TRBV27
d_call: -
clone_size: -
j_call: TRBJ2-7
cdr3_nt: TGTGCCAGCAGTTTAGACCCGGGGAGAGGTTACGAGCAGTACTTC
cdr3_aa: CASSLDPGRGYEQYF

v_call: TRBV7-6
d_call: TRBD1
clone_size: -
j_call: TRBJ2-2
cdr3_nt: TGTGCCAGCAGCTTTTCGCAGGGGGCCGGGGAGCTGTTTTTT
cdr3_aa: CASSFSQGAGELFF

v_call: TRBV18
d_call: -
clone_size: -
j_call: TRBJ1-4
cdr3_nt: TGTGCCAGCTCACCAGAACGGCAGACATTTGAAAAACTGTTTTTT
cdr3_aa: CASSPERQTFEKLFF

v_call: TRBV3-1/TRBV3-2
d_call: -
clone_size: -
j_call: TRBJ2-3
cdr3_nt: TGTGCCAGCAGCCCCCTATTACAGGGAGCCACAGATACGCAGTATTTT
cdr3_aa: CASSPLLQGATDTQYF

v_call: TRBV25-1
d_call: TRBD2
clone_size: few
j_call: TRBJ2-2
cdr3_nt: TGTGCCAGCAGTGATACGACTAGCGGGGGGATCCCCGGGGAGCTGTTTTTT
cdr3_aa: CASSDTTSGGIPGELFF

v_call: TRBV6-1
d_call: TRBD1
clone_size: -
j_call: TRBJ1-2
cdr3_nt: TGTGCCAGCAGTGACCCACCGGGACAGGGGCTTGGCTACACCTTC
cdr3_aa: CASSDPPGQGLGYTF

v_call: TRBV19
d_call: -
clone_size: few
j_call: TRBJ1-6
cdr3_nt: TGTGCCAGTACGCCGGAGTATAATTCACCCCTCCACTTT
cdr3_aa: CASTPEYNSPLHF

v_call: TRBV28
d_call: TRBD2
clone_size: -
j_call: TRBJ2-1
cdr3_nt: TGTGCCAGCAGTTTATCCCCACGCGGGGGATACAATGAGCAGTTCTTC
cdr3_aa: CASSLSPRGGYNEQFF

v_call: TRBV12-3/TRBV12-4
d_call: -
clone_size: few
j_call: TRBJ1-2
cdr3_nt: TGTGCCAGCGGATTCAGGGGATTTCTTGGCTACACCTTC
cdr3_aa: CASGFRGFLGYTF